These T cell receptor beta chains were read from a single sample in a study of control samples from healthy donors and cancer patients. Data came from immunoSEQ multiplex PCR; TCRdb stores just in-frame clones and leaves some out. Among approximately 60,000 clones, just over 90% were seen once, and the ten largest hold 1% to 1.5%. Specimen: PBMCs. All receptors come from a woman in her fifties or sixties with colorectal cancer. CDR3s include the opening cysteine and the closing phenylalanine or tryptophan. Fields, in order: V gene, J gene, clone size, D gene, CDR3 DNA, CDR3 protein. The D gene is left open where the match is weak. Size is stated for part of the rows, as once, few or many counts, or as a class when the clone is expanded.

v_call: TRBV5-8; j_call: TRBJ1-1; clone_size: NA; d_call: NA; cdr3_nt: TGTGCCAGCAGCACCCGAGGGGCAGGGAAAGCTTTCTTT; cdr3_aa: CASSTRGAGKAFF
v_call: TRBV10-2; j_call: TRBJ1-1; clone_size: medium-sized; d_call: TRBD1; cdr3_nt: TGCGCCAGCACTCGACCGGGACAGGGGTCTAAGAGGACTGAAGCTTTCTTT; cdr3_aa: CASTRPGQGSKRTEAFF
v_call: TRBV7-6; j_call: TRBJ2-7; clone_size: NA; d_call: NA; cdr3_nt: TGTGCCAGCAGCCAGGGGCCTGGGCCATACGAGCAGTACTTC; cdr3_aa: CASSQGPGPYEQYF
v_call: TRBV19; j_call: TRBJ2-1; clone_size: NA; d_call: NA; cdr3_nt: TGTGCCAGTACTTGGGCCAATGAGCAGTTCTTC; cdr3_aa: CASTWANEQFF
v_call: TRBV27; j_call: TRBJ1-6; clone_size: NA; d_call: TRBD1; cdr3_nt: TGTGCCAGCAGTTTGACAGGGAGTCAGAATTCACCCCTCCACTTT; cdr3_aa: CASSLTGSQNSPLHF
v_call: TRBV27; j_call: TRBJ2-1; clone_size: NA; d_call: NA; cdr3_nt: TGTGCCAGCAGTTCCTTTCGACGGGAGAGTAAGTTCTTC; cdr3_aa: CASSSFRRESKFF
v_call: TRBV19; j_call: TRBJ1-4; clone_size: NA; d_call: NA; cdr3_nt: TGTGCCAGTAGTATAAGGGCCAGGAGAGATGAAAAACTGTTTTTT; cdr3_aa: CASSIRARRDEKLFF
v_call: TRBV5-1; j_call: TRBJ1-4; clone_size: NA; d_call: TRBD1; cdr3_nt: TGCGCCAGCAGCACCGGGACAGAAAATGAAAAACTGTTTTTT; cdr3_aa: CASSTGTENEKLFF
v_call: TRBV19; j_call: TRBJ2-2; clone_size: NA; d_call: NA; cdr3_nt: TGTGCCAGTAGTACTTCAGGGAACACCGGGGAGCTGTTTTTT; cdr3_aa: CASSTSGNTGELFF
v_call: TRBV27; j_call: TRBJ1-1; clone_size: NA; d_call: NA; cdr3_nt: TGTGCCAGCAGTTCCTCTTTTAGGGCGGAGAACACTGAAGCTTTCTTT; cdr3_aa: CASSSSFRAENTEAFF
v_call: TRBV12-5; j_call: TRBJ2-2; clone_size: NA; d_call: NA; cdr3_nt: TGTGCTAGTGGTTTTGGGGGGTCTATCGGGGAGCTGTTTTTT; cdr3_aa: CASGFGGSIGELFF
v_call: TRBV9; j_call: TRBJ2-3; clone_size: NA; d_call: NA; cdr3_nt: TGTGCCAGCAGCGTACAGGGGACTAGCACAGATACGCAGTATTTT; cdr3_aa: CASSVQGTSTDTQYF
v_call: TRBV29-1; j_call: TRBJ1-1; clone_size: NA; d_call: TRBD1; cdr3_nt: TGCAGCATACCGACAGGGGCAGGGAGAACTGAAGCTTTCTTT; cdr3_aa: CSIPTGAGRTEAFF
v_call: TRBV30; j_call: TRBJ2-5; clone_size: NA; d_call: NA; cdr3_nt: TGTGCCTGGAGTGTAGGGGGATCAGAGACCCAGTACTTC; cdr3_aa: CAWSVGGSETQYF
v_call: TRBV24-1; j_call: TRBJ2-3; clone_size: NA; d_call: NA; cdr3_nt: TGTGCCACCAGTGATGTTGATACGCAGTATTTT; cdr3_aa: CATSDVDTQYF
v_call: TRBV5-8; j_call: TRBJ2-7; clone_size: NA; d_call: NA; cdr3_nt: TGTGCCAGCCGTAATATAGGGGGGCCTTACGAGCAGTACTTC; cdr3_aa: CASRNIGGPYEQYF
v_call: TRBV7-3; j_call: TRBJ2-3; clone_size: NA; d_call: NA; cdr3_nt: TGTGCCAGCAGCTTAATGAGTCAGGGGATCACAGATACGCAGTATTTT; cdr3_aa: CASSLMSQGITDTQYF
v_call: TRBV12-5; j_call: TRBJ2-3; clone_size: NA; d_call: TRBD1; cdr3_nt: TGTGCTAGTGGTTTGAGACAGGGGGCAGATACGCAGTATTTT; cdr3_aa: CASGLRQGADTQYF
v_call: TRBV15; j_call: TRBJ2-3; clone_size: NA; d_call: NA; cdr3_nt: TGTGCCACCTCGTGGGGGAGGACCACAGATACGCAGTATTTT; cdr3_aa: CATSWGRTTDTQYF